Shown below are 8 T cell receptor beta chains from a single sample sequenced in a study of Graves' ophthalmopathy and Graves' hyperthyroidism. RNA transcripts served as template for amplifying TCR beta CDR3 sequences. Following a first-round RT-PCR that used HTBI primers, a second-round multiplex PCR was carried out. Using its own MiXCR run on the multiplex PCR reads, TCRdb lists one record per CDR3 protein. The data show under 400,000 distinct CDR3 sequences, with roughly 17% seen just once and roughly an eighth held by the top ten. Sequenced material: peripheral blood. These receptors all come from an adult man with Graves' ophthalmopathy.

This clonotype was seen at least ten times. The chain uses TRBV27 and TRBJ1-2; D unresolved. This CDR3 region has 12 residues. V was shortened by 3 bases and J by 6 bases, with 8 bases between the two germline ends. Germline-derived CDR1 and CDR2 are MNHEY and SMNVEV (reference sequence). The CDR3 reads CASSFAGNGYTF. The CDR3 DNA follows: TGTGCCAGCAGTTTTGCGGGGAATGGCTACACCTTC.

This clonotype was found many times. V and J are TRBV20-1 and TRBJ2-7; TRBD2 aligns across 9 bases. With 0 bases clipped from V and 4 bases from J, the junction kept 4 bases outside the gene matches. This CDR3 is built from 14 residues. Germline V gives CDR1 DFQATT, CDR2 SNEGSKA (reference sequence). The CDR3 is CSARDLAGLYEQYF. The CDR3 nucleotides are TGCAGTGCTAGAGATCTAGCGGGGCTTTACGAGCAGTACTTC.

This clonotype was seen repeatedly, ten times or more. The V gene is TRBV5-1, the J gene TRBJ1-2; D is unclear. CDR3 length: 14 amino acids. Germline CDR1 SGHRS, CDR2 YFSETQ. V lost 3 bases, J lost 4 bases, and 13 bases lay in between. Here the CDR3 reads CASSSGQPRYGYTF. The CDR3 DNA follows: TGCGCCAGCAGCTCCGGTCAACCTCGCTATGGCTACACCTTC.

This chain joins TRBV6-1 and TRBJ2-6; the D call may be TRBD1 or TRBD2 (5 bases each). Deletions cut 1 base from V and 1 base from J, with 8 bases between. Germline CDR1 and CDR2: MNHNS and SASEGT. The CDR3 spans 16 residues. In nucleotides, the CDR3 is TGTGCCAGCAGTGAAGGAGGGACGTCTGGGGCCAACGTCCTGACTTTC. Its translation is CASSEGGTSGANVLTF.

At least ten counts were recorded for this clonotype. The CDR3 region is CASSLALSGSRSYEQYF. CDR3 DNA: TGTGCCAGCAGCTTAGCGCTCAGCGGGAGTCGCTCCTACGAGCAGTACTTC. The chain joins TRBV7-2 to TRBJ2-7; 8 bases agree with TRBD2. The CDR3 runs to 17 residues. Trimming removed 0 bases from V and 0 bases from J; junction bases left unmatched: 7. CDR1 and CDR2 (germline): SGHTA, FQGNSA.

This clonotype occurred many times. The chain uses TRBV7-9 and TRBJ2-5, with 14 bases aligning to TRBD2. The CDR3 runs 15 residues. V was pared by 11 bases and J by 4 bases, with 9 bases of the junction left unmatched. Per germline, CDR1 SEHNR and CDR2 FQNEAQ (reference sequence). The CDR3 here is CASEGLAGASETQYF. In DNA, the CDR3 is TGTGCCTCCGAGGGACTAGCGGGGGCATCAGAGACCCAGTACTTC.

This clonotype was recorded many times. The V and J genes are TRBV18 and TRBJ1-6; 8 bases fit TRBD1. Germline V lookup: CDR1 KGHSH, CDR2 LQKENI. The CDR3 is 14 amino acids. V dropped 3 bases and J dropped 10; count of bases not matched to a gene: 5. The CDR3 bases are TGTGCCAGCTCACCCGAGACAGGGGACTCACCCCTCCACTTT. Translating gives CASSPETGDSPLHF.

This clonotype was seen many times. The chain uses TRBV20-1 and TRBJ2-7; D might be TRBD1 (6 bases). The length of the CDR3 is 16 residues. The germline gives CDR1 DFQATT, CDR2 SNEGSKA (reference sequence). V lost 4 bases and J lost 3, with 22 bases in between. The CDR3 region is CSAISPRTAEFYEQYF. In DNA form, the CDR3 reads TGCAGTGCTATTAGCCCCCGGACAGCCGAATTCTACGAGCAGTACTTC.